Included here is one T cell receptor beta chain sequence, with context. The antigen remains undetermined. Drawn from each donor were approximately 10 milliliters of peripheral blood. PBMCs numbering at least 7 million were isolated per sample. This sample stems from a study of blood T cells in healthy people across ages. General study findings and limits: While age rose, TCR beta diversity per million T cells dropped in a roughly linear way.

Germline assignment: CDR1 MNHEY and CDR2 SMNVEV (reference sequence). The CDR3 covers 14 residues. The use of a sample-barcoded 5' primer and a J-beta primer mix characterized a second PCR of about 7 to 12 cycles. One entry per CDR3 protein results from TCRdb running MiXCR on the 5' RACE reads. The profile shows about 1,500,000 distinct CDR3 sequences, 40% to 50% of them singletons. The sample taken for sequencing was blood. The rearrangement joins TRBV27 to TRBJ2-5; D uncertain. The J call could be wrong; TRBJ2-7 is a better fit for the DNA end. This receptor was taken from a woman aged 18-35 years in good health. CDR3 amino acids: CASSPNDGTYEQYF. The CDR3, as DNA: TGTGCCAGCAGTCCAAACGACGGAACCTACGAGCAGTACTTC.